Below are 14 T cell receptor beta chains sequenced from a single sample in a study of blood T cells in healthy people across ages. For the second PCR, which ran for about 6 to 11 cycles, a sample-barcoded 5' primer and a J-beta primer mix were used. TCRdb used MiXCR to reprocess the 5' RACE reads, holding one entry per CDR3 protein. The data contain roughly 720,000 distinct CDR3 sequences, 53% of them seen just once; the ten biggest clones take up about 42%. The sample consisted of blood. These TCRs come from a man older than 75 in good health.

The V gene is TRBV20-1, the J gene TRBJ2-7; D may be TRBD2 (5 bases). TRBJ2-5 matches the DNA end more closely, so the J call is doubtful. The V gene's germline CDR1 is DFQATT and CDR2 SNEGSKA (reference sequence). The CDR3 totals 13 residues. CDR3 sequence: CSARAAGSETQYF. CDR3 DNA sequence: TGCAGTGCTAGAGCCGCGGGTTCGGAGACCCAGTACTTC.

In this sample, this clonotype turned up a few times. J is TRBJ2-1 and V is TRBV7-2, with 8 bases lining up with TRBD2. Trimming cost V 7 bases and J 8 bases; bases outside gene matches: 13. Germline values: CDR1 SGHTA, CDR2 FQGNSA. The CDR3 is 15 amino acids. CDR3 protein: CASTKAEPGGDEQFF. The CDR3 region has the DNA TGTGCCAGCACCAAAGCGGAGCCGGGGGGGGATGAGCAGTTCTTC.

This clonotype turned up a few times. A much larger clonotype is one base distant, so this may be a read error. The CDR3 loop is CASSQIQGASDEKPFF. The CDR3 coding sequence is TGCGCCAGCAGCCAGATACAGGGGGCGAGTGATGAAAAACCGTTTTTT. This chain connects TRBV4-1 to TRBJ1-4; 9 nucleotides match TRBD1. The germline gives CDR1 MGHRA, CDR2 YSYEKL. This CDR3 spans 16 amino acids.

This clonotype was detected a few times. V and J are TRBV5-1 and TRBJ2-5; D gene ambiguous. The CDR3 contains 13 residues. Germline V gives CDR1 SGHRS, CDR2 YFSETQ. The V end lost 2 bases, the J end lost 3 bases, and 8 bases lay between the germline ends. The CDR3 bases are TGCGCCAGCAGCTTCAGTGGTAAAGAGACCCAGTACTTC. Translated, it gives CASSFSGKETQYF.

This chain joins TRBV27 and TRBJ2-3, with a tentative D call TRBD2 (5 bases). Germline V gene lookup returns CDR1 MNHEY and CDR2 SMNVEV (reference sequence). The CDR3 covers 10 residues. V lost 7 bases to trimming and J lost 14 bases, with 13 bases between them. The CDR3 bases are TGTGCCAGCAAATCGGGATACGCGTATTTT. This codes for CASKSGYAYF.

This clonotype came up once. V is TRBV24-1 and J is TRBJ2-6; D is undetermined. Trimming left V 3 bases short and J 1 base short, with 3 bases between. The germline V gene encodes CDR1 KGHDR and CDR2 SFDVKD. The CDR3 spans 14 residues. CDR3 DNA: TGTGCCACCAGTGATGTATCTGGGGCCAACGTCCTGACTTTC. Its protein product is CATSDVSGANVLTF.

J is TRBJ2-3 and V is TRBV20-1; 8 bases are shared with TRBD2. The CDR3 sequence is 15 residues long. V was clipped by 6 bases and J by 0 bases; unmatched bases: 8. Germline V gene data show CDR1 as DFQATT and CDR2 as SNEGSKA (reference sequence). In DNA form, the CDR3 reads TGCAGTGCGAGCGAACTAGCGGCAAGCACAGATACGCAGTATTTT. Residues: CSASELAASTDTQYF.

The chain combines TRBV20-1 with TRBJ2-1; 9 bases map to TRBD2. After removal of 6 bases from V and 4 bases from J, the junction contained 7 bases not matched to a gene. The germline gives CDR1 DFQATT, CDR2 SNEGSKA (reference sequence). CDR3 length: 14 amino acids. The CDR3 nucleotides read TGCAGTGCCCCTGAGACTAGCGGTTACAATGAGCAGTTCTTC. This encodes CSAPETSGYNEQFF.

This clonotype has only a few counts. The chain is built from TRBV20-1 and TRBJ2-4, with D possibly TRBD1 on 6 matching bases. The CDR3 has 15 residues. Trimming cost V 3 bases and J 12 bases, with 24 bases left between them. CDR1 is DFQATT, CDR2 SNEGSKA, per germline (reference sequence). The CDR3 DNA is TGCAGTGCTAGTGATGCCCGGGACACTTTTTGGGCTCAGTACTTC. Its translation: CSASDARDTFWAQYF.

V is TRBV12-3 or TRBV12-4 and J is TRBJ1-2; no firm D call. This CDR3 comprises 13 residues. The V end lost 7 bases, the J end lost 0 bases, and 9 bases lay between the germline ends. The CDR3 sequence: CASMGRSNYGYTF. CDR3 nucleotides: TGTGCCAGCATGGGCAGATCTAACTATGGCTACACCTTC.

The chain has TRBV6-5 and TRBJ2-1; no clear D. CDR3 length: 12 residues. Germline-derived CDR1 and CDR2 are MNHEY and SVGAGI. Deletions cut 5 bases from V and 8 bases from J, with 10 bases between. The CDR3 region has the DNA TGTGCCAGCAGTAGGTGTCGGGATGAGCAGTTCTTC. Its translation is CASSRCRDEQFF.

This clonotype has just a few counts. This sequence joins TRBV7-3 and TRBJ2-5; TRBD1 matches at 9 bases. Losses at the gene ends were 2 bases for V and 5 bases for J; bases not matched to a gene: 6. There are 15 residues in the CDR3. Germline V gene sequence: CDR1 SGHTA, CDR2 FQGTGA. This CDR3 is CASSLGQGFVETQYF. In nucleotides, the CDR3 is TGTGCCAGCAGCTTAGGACAGGGGTTTGTTGAGACCCAGTACTTC.

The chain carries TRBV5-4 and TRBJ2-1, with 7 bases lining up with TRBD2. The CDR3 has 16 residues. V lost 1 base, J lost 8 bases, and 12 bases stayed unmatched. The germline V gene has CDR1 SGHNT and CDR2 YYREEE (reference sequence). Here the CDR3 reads CASSLPAGVGGDEQFF. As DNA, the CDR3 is TGTGCCAGCAGCTTGCCGGCGGGAGTGGGGGGGGATGAGCAGTTCTTC.

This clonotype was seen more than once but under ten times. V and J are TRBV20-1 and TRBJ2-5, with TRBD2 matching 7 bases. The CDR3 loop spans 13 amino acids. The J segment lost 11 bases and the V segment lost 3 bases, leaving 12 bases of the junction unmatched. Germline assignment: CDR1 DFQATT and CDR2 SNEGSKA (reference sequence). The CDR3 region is CSASGAGLSEQYF. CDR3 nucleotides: TGCAGTGCTAGCGGAGCGGGGTTATCTGAGCAGTACTTC.